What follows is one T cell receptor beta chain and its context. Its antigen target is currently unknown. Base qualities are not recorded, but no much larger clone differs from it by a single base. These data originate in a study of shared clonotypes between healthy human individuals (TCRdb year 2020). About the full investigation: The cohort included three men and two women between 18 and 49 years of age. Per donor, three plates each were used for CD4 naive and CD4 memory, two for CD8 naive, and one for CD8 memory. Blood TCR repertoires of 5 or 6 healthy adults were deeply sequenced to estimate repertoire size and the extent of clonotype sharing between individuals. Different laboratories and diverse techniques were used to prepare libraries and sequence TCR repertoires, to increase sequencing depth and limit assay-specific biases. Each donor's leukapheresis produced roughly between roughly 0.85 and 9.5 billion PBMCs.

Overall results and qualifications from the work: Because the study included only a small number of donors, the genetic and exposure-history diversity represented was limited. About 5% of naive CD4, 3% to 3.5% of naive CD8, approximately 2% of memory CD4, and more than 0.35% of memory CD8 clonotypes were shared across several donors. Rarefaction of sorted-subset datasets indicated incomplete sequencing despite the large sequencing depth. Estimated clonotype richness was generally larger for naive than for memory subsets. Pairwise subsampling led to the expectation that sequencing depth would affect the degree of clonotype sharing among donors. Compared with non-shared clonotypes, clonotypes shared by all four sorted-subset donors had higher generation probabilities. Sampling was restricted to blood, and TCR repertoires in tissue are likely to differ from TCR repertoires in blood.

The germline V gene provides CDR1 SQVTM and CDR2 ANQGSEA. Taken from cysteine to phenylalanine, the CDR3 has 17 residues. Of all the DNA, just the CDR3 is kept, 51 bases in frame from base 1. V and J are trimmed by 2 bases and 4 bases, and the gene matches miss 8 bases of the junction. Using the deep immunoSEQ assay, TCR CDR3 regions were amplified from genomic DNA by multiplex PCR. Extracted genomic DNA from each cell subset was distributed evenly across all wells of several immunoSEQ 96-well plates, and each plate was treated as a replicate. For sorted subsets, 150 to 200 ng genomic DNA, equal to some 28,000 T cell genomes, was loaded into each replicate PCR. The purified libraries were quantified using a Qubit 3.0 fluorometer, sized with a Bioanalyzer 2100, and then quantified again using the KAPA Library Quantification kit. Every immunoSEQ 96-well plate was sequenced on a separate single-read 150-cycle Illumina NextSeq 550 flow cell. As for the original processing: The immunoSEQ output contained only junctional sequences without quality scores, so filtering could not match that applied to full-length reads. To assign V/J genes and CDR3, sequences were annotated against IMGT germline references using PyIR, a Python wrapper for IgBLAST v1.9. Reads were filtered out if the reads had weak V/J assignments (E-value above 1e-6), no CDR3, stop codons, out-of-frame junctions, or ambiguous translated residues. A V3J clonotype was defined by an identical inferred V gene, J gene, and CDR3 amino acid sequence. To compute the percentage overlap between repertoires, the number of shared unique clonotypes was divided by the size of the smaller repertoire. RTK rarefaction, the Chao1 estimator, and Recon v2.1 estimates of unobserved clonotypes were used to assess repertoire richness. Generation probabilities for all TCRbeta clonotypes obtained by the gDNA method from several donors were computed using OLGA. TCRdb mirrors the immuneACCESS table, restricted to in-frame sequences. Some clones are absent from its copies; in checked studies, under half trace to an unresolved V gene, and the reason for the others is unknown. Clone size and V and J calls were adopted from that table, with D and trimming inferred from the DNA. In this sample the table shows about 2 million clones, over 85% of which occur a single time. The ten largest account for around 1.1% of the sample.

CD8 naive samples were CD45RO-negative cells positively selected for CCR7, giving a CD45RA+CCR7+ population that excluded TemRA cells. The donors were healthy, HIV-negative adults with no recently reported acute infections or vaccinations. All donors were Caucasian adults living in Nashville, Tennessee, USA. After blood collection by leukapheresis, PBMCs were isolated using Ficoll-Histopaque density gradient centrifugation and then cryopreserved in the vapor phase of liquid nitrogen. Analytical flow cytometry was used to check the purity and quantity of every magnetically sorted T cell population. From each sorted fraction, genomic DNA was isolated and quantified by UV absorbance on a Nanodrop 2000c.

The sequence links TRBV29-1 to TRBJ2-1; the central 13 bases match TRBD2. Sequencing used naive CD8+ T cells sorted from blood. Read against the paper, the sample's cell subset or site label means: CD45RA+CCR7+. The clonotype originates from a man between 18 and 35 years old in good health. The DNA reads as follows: TGCAGCGTTGAATTTCGACTAGCGGGAGGAGTATACAATGAGCAGTTCTTC. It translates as CSVEFRLAGGVYNEQFF.